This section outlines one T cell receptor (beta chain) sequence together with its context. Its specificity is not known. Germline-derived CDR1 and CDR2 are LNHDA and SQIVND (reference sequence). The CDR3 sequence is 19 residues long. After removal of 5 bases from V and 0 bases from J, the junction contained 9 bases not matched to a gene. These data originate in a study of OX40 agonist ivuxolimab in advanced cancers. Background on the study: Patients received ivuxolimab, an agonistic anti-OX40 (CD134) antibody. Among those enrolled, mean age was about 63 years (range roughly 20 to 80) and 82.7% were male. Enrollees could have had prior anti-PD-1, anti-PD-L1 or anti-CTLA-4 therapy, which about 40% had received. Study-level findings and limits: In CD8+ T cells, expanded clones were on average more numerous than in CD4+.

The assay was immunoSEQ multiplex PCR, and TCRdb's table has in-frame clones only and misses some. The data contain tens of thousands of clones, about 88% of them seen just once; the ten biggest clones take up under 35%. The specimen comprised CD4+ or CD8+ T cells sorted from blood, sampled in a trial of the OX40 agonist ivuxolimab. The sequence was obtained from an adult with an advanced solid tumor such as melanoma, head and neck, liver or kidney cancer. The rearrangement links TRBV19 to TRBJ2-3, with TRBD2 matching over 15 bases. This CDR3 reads CASSGGTSGGTPSTDTQYF. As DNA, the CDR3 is TGTGCCAGTAGTGGAGGGACTAGCGGGGGGACCCCGAGCACAGATACGCAGTATTTT.